This T cell receptor beta chain was found in a study of blood T cell repertoires in COVID-19. Germline lookup yields CDR1 SGHTA and CDR2 FQGNSA. The CDR3 length is 17 residues. The V segment lost 2 bases and the J segment 3 bases; nucleotides outside the gene matches: 11. Methods used by the authors: Using reference gene primer amplification, nucleated cell counts were estimated. The table came from immunoSEQ multiplex PCR; TCRdb's copy has only in-frame clones and leaves some out. D and trimming come from the DNA, and the V and J calls and clone size come from that table. Altogether fewer than 85,000 clones are present, 80% to 90% being singletons, with the ten largest covering roughly 5%.

The chain couples TRBV7-2 to TRBJ2-3; 7 nucleotides line up with TRBD2. This clonotype was obtained from a middle-aged man with active COVID-19. The sequenced sample was peripheral blood. The CDR3 nucleotides read TGTGCCAGCAGCTTATGGCCGATGCGGGAGTTAACAGATACGCAGTATTTT. This translates into CASSLWPMRELTDTQYF.